This TCR beta chain is from a study of cytomegalovirus exposure and HLA in healthy donors (dated by TCRdb to the late 2010s). Background on the whole study: An earlier analysis of approximately 640 of the donors reported approximately 270 Gb of sequence data and 117 million unique TCR beta sequences from about 200 million T cells. An early release covering roughly 600 HLA-typed donors comprised about 300 gigabases of sequencing data and tens of millions of unique TCR sequences. Of the roughly 410 genotyped donors, 81% were placed in the genetic ancestry cluster associated with self-reported Caucasian donors. The study was designed to test whether signatures of past pathogen exposure could be identified by cataloging public T cell receptors. The study used immunosequencing to profile the T cell repertoires of some 600 subjects and linked those repertoires to cytomegalovirus serostatus. A separate validation cohort of roughly 120 different subjects was used in addition to the roughly 670-subject first cohort. The study combined high-throughput TCR immunosequencing, statistical association of individual TCRs with disease status, and machine learning to predict cytomegalovirus infection status. To study patterns of TCR occurrence, a later analysis re-analyzed previously published TCR beta repertoires from under 750 donors and added high-resolution HLA genotyping. The later analysis used no new phenotypic data to find candidate immune exposures, relying instead on TCR beta sequences and their occurrence across donors. An earlier analysis of nearly 600 of the donors applied high-throughput TCR beta sequencing to assess whether each TCR beta V gene segment acted as functional or pseudogenic. Donor age, sex, ethnicity and CMV serostatus were collected together with the repertoire data. Genome-wide SNP genotypes for about 65% of the 666 donors were used in a later genetic analysis, which treated that subset as a discovery cohort. All discovery cohort repertoires had been generated on a single sequencing platform. Class I and class II HLA loci were covered by the typing at four-digit resolution. Typing coverage varied by locus: roughly 629-630 donors for A, B, C, DRB1 and DQB1; more than 500 for DQA1; around 610 for DPA1; roughly 470 for DPB1. Because of strong linkage in the cohort, a few DR-DQ haplotypes were treated as single units for association and clustering. Across 398 genotyped donors of the cohort, an average of approximately 240,000 unique TCR beta nucleotide sequences per donor were sequenced, and 15% to 20% of those sequences were non-productive.

With respect to this clone: Its antigen specificity is not known. No base qualities exist here, and no much larger clone lies one base off it.

The cohort consisted of approximately 690 healthy bone marrow donors. At the time of sampling, all cohort members were nominally healthy, though unrecorded immune exposures were likely present. The donor was CMV seronegative and was included in the group of a few hundred seronegative cohort members. Each donor provided a peripheral blood sample, and peripheral blood mononuclear cells were used for TCR beta sequencing. The Qiagen DNeasy Blood Extraction Kit was used to extract genomic DNA from the blood cell samples. Libraries were constructed by the immunoSEQ multiplex PCR assay. For the multiplex PCR, a mixture combining 60 forward primers for TCR Vbeta segments and 13 reverse primers for TCR Jbeta segments was used. A multiplex PCR assay on genomic DNA amplified the CDR3 region of rearranged TCR beta genes. The Illumina HiSeq System was used to sequence the amplified TCR beta libraries as 87-base-pair reads. Regarding the original processing steps: Across the roughly 600 repertoires, a later analysis counted about 81 million unique TCR beta chains, roughly 11 million of which were shared by at least two donors. To remove PCR and sequencing errors, raw reads were error-corrected and collapsed into unique sequences using a nearest-neighbor algorithm that merged closely related sequences. Alignment of CDR3 sequences to IMGT reference sequences was used to assign V, D and J gene segments. Each retained sequence needed at least a six-nucleotide match to both a V gene segment and a J gene segment. Rearrangements were classified as productive when the CDR3 lacked stop codons and remained in frame with V and J, and all other rearrangements were classified as non-productive. CDR3 was defined by IMGT convention, running from the second conserved V-encoded cysteine to the conserved J-encoded phenylalanine. The earlier analysis of some 540 of the donors excluded any sequence lacking an unambiguous match to a single V gene segment. In an earlier analysis of about 590 of the donors, a V segment was called functional when productive rearrangements were above 56.7%, and segregating when the standard deviation between donors exceeded 5%. A statistical classification framework was developed to diagnose cytomegalovirus status using the catalog of TCR beta chain sequences. In a later analysis, V and J genes were assigned by comparing TCR nucleotide sequences against IMGT/GENE-DB human TR gene sequences. Using the TCRdist pipeline, a later analysis assigned CDR3 sequences along with most-parsimonious VDJ recombination scenarios. In a later analysis, each TCR beta chain was defined by its CDR3 amino acid sequence together with its V-gene family, and reads without a unique V-gene family were excluded. A later analysis removed 592 highly shared, low-generation-probability nucleotide sequences to deal with suspected cross-contamination and a sequencing artifact. For each public chain, a later analysis derived a clonal expansion index from normalized ranks of inferred template counts within each repertoire. In a later analysis, generation probabilities were computed using a VDJ recombination model fitted to out-of-frame rearrangements, and the results were checked against IGoR. In a later analysis, TCR-TCR, TCR-HLA and TCR-CMV co-occurrence was scored with hypergeometric tests, and a repertoire-size bias correction was applied to TCR pairs. To estimate false discovery rates, a later analysis permuted the HLA or CMV assignments 20 times. In a later analysis, co-occurring TCRs were grouped using DBSCAN, with TCRdist sequence similarity added in when clustering inside HLA-allele-positive subsets. Repertoires with fewer than 30,000 or more than 120,000 public chains were left out of co-occurrence clustering, as were about 5 repertoires with anomalous nucleotide sharing. TCRdb retrieved this table from immuneACCESS and kept in-frame rearrangements only. Not all clones are present; in checked studies, unresolved V genes account for under half, and no reason is known for the remainder. V and J calls and clone size follow that table, whereas D and trimming were derived from the DNA. In this sample the table shows over 85,000 clones, 70% to 90% of which occur a single time. The ten largest clonotypes hold around 1.9% of the sample.

A distance of 14 bases separates the germline ends of V and J, which lose 1 base and 1 base respectively. CDR1 and CDR2, per the germline V gene, are KGHSH and LQKENI. Measured from the cysteine to the phenylalanine, the CDR3 is 16 residues long. The only DNA kept is the CDR3, 48 bases in frame from the first base. What the study reported, not specific to this receptor: In the study, around 160 TCR beta chains were listed as associated with cytomegalovirus. A few of the identified cytomegalovirus-associated TCR beta chains were confirmed in vitro to be specific for cytomegalovirus antigens. In a later analysis, HLA-associated TCR beta chains were found to be more clonally expanded and to have lower generation probabilities than equally common non-associated chains. A later analysis found that most CMV-associated TCR beta chains appeared HLA-restricted, with HLA associations seemingly driven largely by CMV exposure. In a later analysis, TCR association rates were found to vary across HLA loci, with the most associated TCRs seen for DRB1 alleles and the fewest for HLA-C alleles. Several of the top co-occurrence clusters appeared to be linked to parvovirus B19, influenza, CMV and Epstein-Barr virus, according to a later analysis. Some IMGT-functional V segments, including TRBV6-2 and TRBV6-3, could not be distinguished by the 87-base-pair reads and were therefore excluded. Because HLA typing was missing for some donors at each locus, association tests included only the typed subset. The earlier analysis of fewer than 750 of the donors excluded seventeen rarely observed V segments, including chromosome 9 orphons, because counts were too low. Roughly uniform sequencing depth across donors was assumed in presence/absence analyses, although this assumption may not hold. An earlier analysis of roughly 570 of the donors showed that most TCR beta V segments appeared in productive rearrangements either about 90% or about 30% of the time, which broadly matched IMGT annotations. Correlated functional status among segregating V segments might be attributable to linkage disequilibrium, but an unknown experimental factor could not be ruled out. Assigning TCR associations to individual alleles was difficult when HLA alleles, especially DR and DQ, strongly co-occurred. Specific HLA alleles were associated with over 15,000 TCR beta sequences at a false discovery rate of 0.05 in a later analysis. According to a later genetic analysis, donors in an Asian-associated ancestry cluster had fewer N-insertions in productive TCRs than the roughly 660-donor mean. A group of highly shared sequence variants was considered likely to be a technical artifact of the sequencing pipeline. Only TCR beta chains were sequenced in this cohort, and the absence of alpha or paired-chain data limited detectable features. In a later genetic analysis, a missense DCLRE1C variant was associated with V-gene and J-gene trimming of TCR beta chains, and the association was replicated in an independent cohort. Most TCR sequences were observed very rarely across donors, whereas some public TCRs were present in many individuals. For the cohort, immune exposure information was limited to CMV serostatus. A further reported finding was that TCR beta sequences accurately predicted the HLA-A and HLA-B alleles for most subjects in the first cohort. The classifier was reported to diagnose cytomegalovirus status with high specificity and sensitivity in both the original cohort and the validation cohort. It was suggested by the authors that the approach could potentially be generalized to other disease states and immunological phenotypes.

The sequence derives from a man aged 35-49 years in good health and CMV-seronegative. Recombination joined TRBV18 with TRBJ2-7, with TRBD2 tentatively as D gene (5 bases match). The sequencing input was PBMCs. The nucleotide sequence is given as TGTGCCAGCTCACCACTGCAAGGAGGACCATCCTACGAGCAGTACTTC. Its protein product is CASSPLQGGPSYEQYF.